What follows describes a single TCR beta chain. This clonotype was seen a few times. It lacks a known antigen. The record has no base qualities; no much larger clone is one base away. This sample stems from a study of T cell repertoires in cytomegalovirus infection (dated by TCRdb to between 2017 and 2020). Background for the entire study: Donor HLA type was relevant to the analysis, because carriage of CMV infection together with the matching HLA type was indicated by public TCR beta signatures. The investigation overall reported the following: Carriers of CMV infection plus the relevant HLA type were discriminated by the cumulative frequency of public TCR beta family members in the study cohort and in an independent roughly 400-donor cohort. The ex vivo response was dominated by HLA-C-restricted CMV-specific TCR beta clonotypes, and the single most frequent clonotype in two of eight donors was supplied by these HLA-C-restricted clonotypes.

CDR1 SGHTA and CDR2 FQGNSA were looked up in the germline V gene. V was cut back by 4 bases and J by 4 bases, leaving a gap of 13 bases between them. The CDR3 runs 14 residues from the cysteine to the phenylalanine. The retained sequence is limited to the CDR3, 42 bases, with the frame set at the first base. For sequencing, an Illumina HiSeq 1500 was employed. TCRdb ran its own pipeline on the public reads, namely fastp trimming at Q25 and MiXCR clone calling, and kept in-frame beta chains. Here each entry gathers all rows of one CDR3 protein and keeps the most common genes and DNA. This sample comprises approximately 190,000 distinct CDR3 sequences, 8% to 10% of them detected only once. Together, the top ten hold around 4.4% of the sample.

The sample consisted of PBMCs. The sequence came from a human donor in good health (CMV status not recorded). Some clones in this sample may be carry-over from other donors' samples. The chain links TRBV7-2 with TRBJ2-5; there is no confident call for the D gene. CDR3 region: CASSSKHGRETQYF. The bases are TGTGCCAGCAGCTCTAAGCACGGGCGAGAGACCCAGTACTTC.